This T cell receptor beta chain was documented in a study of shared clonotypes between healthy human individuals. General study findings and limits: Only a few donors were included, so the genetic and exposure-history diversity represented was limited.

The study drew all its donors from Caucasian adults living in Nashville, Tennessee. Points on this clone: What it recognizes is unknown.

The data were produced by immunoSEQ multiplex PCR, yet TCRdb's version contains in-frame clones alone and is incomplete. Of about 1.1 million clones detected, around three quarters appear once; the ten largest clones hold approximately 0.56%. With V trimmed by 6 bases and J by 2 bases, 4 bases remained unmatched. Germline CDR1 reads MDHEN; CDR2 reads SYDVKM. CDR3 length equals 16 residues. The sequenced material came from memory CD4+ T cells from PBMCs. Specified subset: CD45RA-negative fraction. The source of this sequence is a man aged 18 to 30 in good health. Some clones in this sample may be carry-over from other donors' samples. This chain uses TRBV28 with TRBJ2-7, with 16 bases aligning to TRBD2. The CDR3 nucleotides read TGTGCCAGCAGAACCGGGACTAGCGGGAGGGCCTACGAGCAGTACTTC. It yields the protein CASRTGTSGRAYEQYF.